Listed below are T cell receptor beta chains from one sample, sequenced in a study of regulatory dendritic cells for organ transplantation. Profiling relied on immunoSEQ multiplex PCR, and the TCRdb table lists in-frame clones only, not all of them. The sample shows over 8,500 clones, around two thirds of them seen only once. The sequenced sample was memory CD8+ T cells from blood. The receptor set was obtained from a human donor in good health. Both conserved end residues are part of each CDR3. D genes are given only for firm matches. Size is omitted from some rows. Given values are once, few, many or a class for expanded clones.

cdr3_aa | cdr3_nt | j_call | d_call | clone_size | v_call
CASSSKTSKETQYF | TGTGCCAGCAGCTCAAAGACTAGCAAAGAGACCCAGTACTTC | TRBJ2-5 | TRBD2 | - | TRBV11-2
CASSYSRQAGYTF | TGTGCCAGCAGTTACTCCCGACAGGCTGGCTACACCTTC | TRBJ1-2 | - | once | TRBV6-5
CASSSVAGGPYNEQFF | TGTGCCAGCAGCTCAGTAGCGGGGGGGCCCTACAATGAGCAGTTCTTC | TRBJ2-1 | TRBD2 | - | TRBV13
CASSPADYSSYEQYF | TGTGCCAGCAGCCCGGCGGACTATAGCTCCTACGAGCAGTACTTC | TRBJ2-7 | - | - | TRBV5-4
CASSFGTSGSWGTDTQYF | TGTGCCAGCAGCTTCGGGACTAGCGGGAGTTGGGGCACAGATACGCAGTATTTT | TRBJ2-3 | TRBD2 | - | TRBV7-2
CALRQEDEAFF | TGTGCCTTACGACAGGAGGATGAAGCTTTCTTT | TRBJ1-1 | - | - | TRBV2
CASSQDKRLNNEQFF | TGCGCCAGCAGCCAAGATAAGAGACTCAACAATGAGCAGTTCTTC | TRBJ2-1 | - | - | TRBV4-3
CASHRQGPLGGEKLFF | TGTGCCAGCCACCGGCAGGGACCATTGGGCGGTGAAAAACTGTTTTTT | TRBJ1-4 | - | - | TRBV2
CASSQEQQGSYEQYF | TGCGCCAGCAGCCAAGAGCAGCAGGGGAGCTACGAGCAGTACTTC | TRBJ2-7 | - | medium-sized | TRBV4-3
CASSLSFLGGLDGYTF | TGTGCCAGCAGTTTATCGTTTCTGGGGGGGCTGGACGGCTACACCTTC | TRBJ1-2 | - | - | TRBV27
CASLGQGAGYTF | TGTGCCAGTCTCGGACAGGGGGCTGGCTACACCTTC | TRBJ1-2 | TRBD1 | - | TRBV6-5
CASSIRGQGNYNEQFF | TGTGCCAGCAGCATAAGGGGACAGGGAAACTACAATGAGCAGTTCTTC | TRBJ2-1 | TRBD1 | - | TRBV5-4
CASSQAMRGLQETQYF | TGCGCCAGCAGCCAGGCCATGCGGGGTTTGCAAGAGACCCAGTACTTC | TRBJ2-5 | - | - | TRBV4-1
CASSLTSGLARDNEQFF | TGTGCCAGCAGTTTAACGTCGGGACTAGCTAGGGACAATGAGCAGTTCTTC | TRBJ2-1 | TRBD2 | - | TRBV28
CASSSEARKNIQYF | TGTGCCAGCAGCTCAGAAGCGAGGAAAAACATTCAGTACTTC | TRBJ2-4 | - | - | TRBV7-9
CASSYSGYTEAFF | TGTGCCAGCAGTTACTCAGGGTACACTGAAGCTTTCTTT | TRBJ1-1 | - | - | TRBV6-5
CAWSEAGVETGELFF | TGTGCCTGGAGCGAGGCGGGTGTCGAAACCGGGGAGCTGTTTTTT | TRBJ2-2 | - | - | TRBV30
CASSLMGFLNYGYTF | TGTGCCAGCAGCCTTATGGGCTTCCTTAACTATGGCTACACCTTC | TRBJ1-2 | - | - | TRBV16
CASRQGAYEQYF | TGTGCCAGCCGCCAAGGGGCCTACGAGCAGTACTTC | TRBJ2-7 | - | - | TRBV21-1
CSVVGLGENIQYF | TGCAGCGTAGTAGGGCTAGGTGAAAACATTCAGTACTTC | TRBJ2-4 | - | - | TRBV29-1
CASSETGDPNQPQHF | TGTGCCAGCAGTGAGACAGGGGATCCCAATCAGCCCCAGCATTTT | TRBJ1-5 | TRBD1 | - | TRBV9
CACILRGDNEQFF | TGTGCCTGCATCTTGCGGGGTGACAATGAGCAGTTCTTC | TRBJ2-1 | - | once | TRBV30
CASSRDRGAYNEQFF | TGTGCCAGCAGTAGAGACAGGGGGGCCTACAATGAGCAGTTCTTC | TRBJ2-1 | TRBD1 | - | TRBV27
CASSFEEGTYEQYF | TGTGCCAGCAGCTTCGAGGAGGGAACTTACGAGCAGTACTTC | TRBJ2-7 | - | - | TRBV7-3
CASSFDQGEAFF | TGTGCCAGCAGCTTTGACCAGGGAGAAGCTTTCTTT | TRBJ1-1 | - | - | TRBV7-9
CASSPGQGFAGANVLTF | TGTGCCAGCAGCCCCGGGCAGGGCTTCGCTGGGGCCAACGTCCTGACTTTC | TRBJ2-6 | - | - | TRBV7-8
CASSQGPGQGAYEQYF | TGCGCCAGCAGCCAAGGACCGGGACAGGGGGCATACGAGCAGTACTTC | TRBJ2-7 | TRBD1 | - | TRBV4-3
CASTLYYEQYF | TGTGCCAGCACCCTCTACTACGAGCAGTACTTC | TRBJ2-7 | - | - | TRBV6-5
CASSELQGADIQYF | TGTGCCAGCAGTGAACTACAGGGGGCAGACATTCAGTACTTC | TRBJ2-4 | TRBD1 | - | TRBV6-1
CASKTGGWTEAFF | TGTGCCAGCAAGACAGGGGGATGGACTGAAGCTTTCTTT | TRBJ1-1 | TRBD1 | - | TRBV2
CASSGRLDPLYEQYF | TGTGCCAGCAGCGGGCGACTAGACCCGCTCTACGAGCAGTACTTC | TRBJ2-7 | - | once | TRBV5-7
CASSLVGIQETQYF | TGTGCCAGCAGCTTGGTTGGAATCCAAGAGACCCAGTACTTC | TRBJ2-5 | - | - | TRBV5-6
CASSFGGGGYEQYF | TGTGCCAGCAGCTTTGGCGGTGGTGGATACGAGCAGTACTTC | TRBJ2-7 | - | - | TRBV7-8
CASSLLEWDRGRNEQFF | TGTGCCAGCAGCTTACTGGAGTGGGACAGGGGGCGGAATGAGCAGTTCTTC | TRBJ2-1 | TRBD1 | once | TRBV7-2
CASLDRDNEQFF | TGTGCCAGCCTAGACCGAGACAATGAGCAGTTCTTC | TRBJ2-1 | - | - | TRBV6-5
CASSPGHTRGYGYTF | TGTGCCAGCAGCCCTGGACATACACGGGGTTATGGCTACACCTTC | TRBJ1-2 | - | - | TRBV4-2
CASSELVGGNSPLHF | TGTGCCAGCAGTGAACTGGTAGGGGGTAATTCACCCCTCCACTTT | TRBJ1-6 | - | - | TRBV2
CASSILTGASYEQYF | TGCGCCAGCAGTATACTAACAGGGGCTTCCTACGAGCAGTACTTC | TRBJ2-7 | TRBD1 | - | TRBV10-2
CASSGTGTSYNEQFF | TGTGCCAGCAGCGGCACCGGGACCTCCTACAATGAGCAGTTCTTC | TRBJ2-1 | - | once | TRBV7-9
CASSYSTSPRTQYF | TGTGCCAGCAGTTACTCGACTAGCCCTAGGACCCAGTACTTC | TRBJ2-5 | TRBD2 | - | TRBV6-5
CASSIVGQGTPGELFF | TGTGCCAGTAGTATAGTAGGACAGGGTACCCCCGGGGAGCTGTTTTTT | TRBJ2-2 | TRBD1 | - | TRBV19
CASSQGYGYTF | TGTGCCAGCAGCCAGGGGTATGGCTACACCTTC | TRBJ1-2 | - | - | TRBV13
CASSYPPRGKSYNEQFF | TGTGCCAGCAGCTATCCCCCAAGGGGGAAGTCCTACAATGAGCAGTTCTTC | TRBJ2-1 | - | once | TRBV7-2
CASSLQATAGNTIYF | TGCGCCAGCAGCTTGCAAGCGACGGCTGGAAACACCATATATTTT | TRBJ1-3 | - | - | TRBV5-1